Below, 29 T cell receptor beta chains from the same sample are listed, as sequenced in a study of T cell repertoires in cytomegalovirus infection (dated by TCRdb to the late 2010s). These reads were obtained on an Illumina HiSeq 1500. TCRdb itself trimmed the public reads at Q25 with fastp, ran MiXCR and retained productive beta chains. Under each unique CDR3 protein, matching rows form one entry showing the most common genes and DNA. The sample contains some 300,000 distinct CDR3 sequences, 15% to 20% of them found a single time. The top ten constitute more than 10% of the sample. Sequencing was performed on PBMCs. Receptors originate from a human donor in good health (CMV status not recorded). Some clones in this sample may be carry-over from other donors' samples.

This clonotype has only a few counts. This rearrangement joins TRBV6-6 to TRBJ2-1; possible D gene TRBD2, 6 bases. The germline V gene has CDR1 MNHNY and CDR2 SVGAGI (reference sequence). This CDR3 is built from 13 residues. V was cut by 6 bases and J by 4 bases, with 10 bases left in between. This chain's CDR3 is CASRAGPYNEQFF. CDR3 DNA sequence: TGTGCCAGCAGGGCGGGGCCTTACAATGAGCAGTTCTTC.

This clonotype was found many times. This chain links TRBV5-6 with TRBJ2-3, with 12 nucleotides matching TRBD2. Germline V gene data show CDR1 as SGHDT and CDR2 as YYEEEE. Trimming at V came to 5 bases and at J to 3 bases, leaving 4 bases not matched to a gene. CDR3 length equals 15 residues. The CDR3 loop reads CASRFGLAGTDTQYF. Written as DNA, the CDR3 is TGTGCCAGCAGATTTGGACTAGCGGGGACAGATACGCAGTATTTT.

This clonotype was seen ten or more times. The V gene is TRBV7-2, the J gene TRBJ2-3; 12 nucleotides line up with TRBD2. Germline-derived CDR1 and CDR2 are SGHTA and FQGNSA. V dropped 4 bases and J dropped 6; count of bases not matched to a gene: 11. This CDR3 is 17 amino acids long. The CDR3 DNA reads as TGTGCCAGCAGCTCTTCTAGCGGGGGGGGGGTCGGGGATACGCAGTATTTT. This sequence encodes CASSSSSGGGVGDTQYF.

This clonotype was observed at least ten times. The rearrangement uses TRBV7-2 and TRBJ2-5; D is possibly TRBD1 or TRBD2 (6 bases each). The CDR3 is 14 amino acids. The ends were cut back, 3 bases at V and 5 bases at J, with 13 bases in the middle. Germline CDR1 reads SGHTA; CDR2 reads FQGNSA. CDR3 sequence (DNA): TGTGCCAGCAGCTTTTCGGGGGCCGAGGAGACCCAGTACTTC. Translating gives CASSFSGAEETQYF. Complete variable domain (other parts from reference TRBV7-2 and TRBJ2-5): GAGVSQSPSNKVTEKGKDVELRCDPISGHTALYWYRQSLGQGLEFLIYFQGNSAPDKSGLPSDRFSAERTGGSVSTLTIQRTQQEDSAVYLCASSFSGAEETQYFGPGTRLLVL.

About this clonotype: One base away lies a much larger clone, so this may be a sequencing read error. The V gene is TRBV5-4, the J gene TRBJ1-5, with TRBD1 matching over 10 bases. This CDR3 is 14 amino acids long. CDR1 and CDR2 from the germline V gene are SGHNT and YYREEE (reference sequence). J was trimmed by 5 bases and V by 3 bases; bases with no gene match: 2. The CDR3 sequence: CASSSDRGDQPQHF. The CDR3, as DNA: TGTGCCAGCAGCTCGGACAGGGGGGATCAGCCCCAGCATTTT.

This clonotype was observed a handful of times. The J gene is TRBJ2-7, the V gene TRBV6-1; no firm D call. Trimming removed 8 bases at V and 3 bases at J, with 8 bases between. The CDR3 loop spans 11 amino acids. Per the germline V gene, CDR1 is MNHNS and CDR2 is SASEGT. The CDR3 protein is CASEINYEQYF. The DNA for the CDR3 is TGTGCCAGCGAGATAAACTACGAGCAGTACTTC.

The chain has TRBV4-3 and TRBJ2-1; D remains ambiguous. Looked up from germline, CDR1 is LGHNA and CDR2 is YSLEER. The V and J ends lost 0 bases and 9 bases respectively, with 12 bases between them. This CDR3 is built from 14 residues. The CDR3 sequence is CASSQESGQAEQFF. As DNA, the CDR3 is TGCGCCAGCAGCCAAGAAAGTGGGCAGGCTGAGCAGTTCTTC.

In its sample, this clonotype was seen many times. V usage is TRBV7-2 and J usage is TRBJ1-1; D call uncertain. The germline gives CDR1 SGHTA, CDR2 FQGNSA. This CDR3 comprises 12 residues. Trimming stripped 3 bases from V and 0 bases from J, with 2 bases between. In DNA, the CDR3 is TGTGCCAGCAGCTTTTTGAACACTGAAGCTTTCTTT. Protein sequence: CASSFLNTEAFF.

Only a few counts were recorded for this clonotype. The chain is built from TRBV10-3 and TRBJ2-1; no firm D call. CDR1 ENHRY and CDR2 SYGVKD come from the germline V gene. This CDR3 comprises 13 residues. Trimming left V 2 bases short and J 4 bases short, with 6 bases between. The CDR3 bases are TGTGCCATCAGTGAGAACGAATACAATGAGCAGTTCTTC. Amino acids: CAISENEYNEQFF.

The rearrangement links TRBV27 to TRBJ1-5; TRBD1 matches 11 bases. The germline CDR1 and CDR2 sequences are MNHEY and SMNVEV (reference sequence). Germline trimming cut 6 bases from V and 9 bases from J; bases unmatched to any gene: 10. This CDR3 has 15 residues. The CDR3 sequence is CASSIVGQGDWPQHF. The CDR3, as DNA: TGTGCCAGCAGCATAGTGGGACAGGGGGATTGGCCCCAGCATTTT.

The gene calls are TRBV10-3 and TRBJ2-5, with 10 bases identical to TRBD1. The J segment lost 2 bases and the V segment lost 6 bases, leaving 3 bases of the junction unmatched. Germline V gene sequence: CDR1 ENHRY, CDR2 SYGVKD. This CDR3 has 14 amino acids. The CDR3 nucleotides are TGTGCCATCAGCCGGACAGGGGGACAAGAGACCCAGTACTTC. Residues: CAISRTGGQETQYF.

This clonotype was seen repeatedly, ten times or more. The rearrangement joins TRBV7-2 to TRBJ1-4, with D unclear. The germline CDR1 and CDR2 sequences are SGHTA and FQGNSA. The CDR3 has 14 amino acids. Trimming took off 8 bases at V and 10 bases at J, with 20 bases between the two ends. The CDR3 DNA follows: TGTGCCAGCGGCCCCCTAGGGCCTACTGCAAAACTGTTTTTT. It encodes CASGPLGPTAKLFF.

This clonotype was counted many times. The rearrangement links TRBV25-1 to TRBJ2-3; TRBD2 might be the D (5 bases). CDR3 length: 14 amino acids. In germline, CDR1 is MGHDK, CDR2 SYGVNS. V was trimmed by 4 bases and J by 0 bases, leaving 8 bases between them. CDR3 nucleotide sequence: TGTGCCAGCAGTGGAGGGCTTAGCACAGATACGCAGTATTTT. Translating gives CASSGGLSTDTQYF.

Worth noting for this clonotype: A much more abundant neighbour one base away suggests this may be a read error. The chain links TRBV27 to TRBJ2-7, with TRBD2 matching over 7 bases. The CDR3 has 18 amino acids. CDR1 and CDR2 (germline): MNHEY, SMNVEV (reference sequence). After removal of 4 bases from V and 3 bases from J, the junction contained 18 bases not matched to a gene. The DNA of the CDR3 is TGTGCCAGCAGTTCGAGGTACCAGTCTCGGCTAGCGGACTACGAGCAGTACTTC. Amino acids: CASSSRYQSRLADYEQYF.

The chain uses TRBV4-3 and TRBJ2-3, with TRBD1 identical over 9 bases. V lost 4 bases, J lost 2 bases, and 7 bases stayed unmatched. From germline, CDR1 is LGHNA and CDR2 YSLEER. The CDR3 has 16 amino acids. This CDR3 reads CASSPIRDRATDTQYF. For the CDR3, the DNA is TGCGCCAGCAGCCCGATCCGGGACAGGGCCACAGATACGCAGTATTTT.

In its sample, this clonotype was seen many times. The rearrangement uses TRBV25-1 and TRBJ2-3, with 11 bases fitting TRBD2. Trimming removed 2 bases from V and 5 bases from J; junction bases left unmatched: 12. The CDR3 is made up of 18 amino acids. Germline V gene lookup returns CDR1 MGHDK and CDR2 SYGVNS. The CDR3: CASSEQPLAGGLRDTQYF. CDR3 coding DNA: TGTGCCAGCAGTGAACAACCCTTAGCGGGGGGGCTCAGAGATACGCAGTATTTT. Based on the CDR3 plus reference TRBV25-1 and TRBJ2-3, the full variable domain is EADIYQTPRYLVIGTGKKITLECSQTMGHDKMYWYQQDPGMELHLIHYSYGVNSTEKGDLSSESTVSRIRTEHFPLTLESARPSHTSQYLCASSEQPLAGGLRDTQYFGPGTRLTVL.

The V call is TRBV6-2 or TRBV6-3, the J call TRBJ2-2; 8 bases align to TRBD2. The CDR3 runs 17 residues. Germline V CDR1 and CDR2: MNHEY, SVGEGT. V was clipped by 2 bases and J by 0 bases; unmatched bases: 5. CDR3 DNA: TGTGCCAGCAGTTACCGGGGGGGGAGAACGAACACCGGGGAGCTGTTTTTT. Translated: CASSYRGGRTNTGELFF.

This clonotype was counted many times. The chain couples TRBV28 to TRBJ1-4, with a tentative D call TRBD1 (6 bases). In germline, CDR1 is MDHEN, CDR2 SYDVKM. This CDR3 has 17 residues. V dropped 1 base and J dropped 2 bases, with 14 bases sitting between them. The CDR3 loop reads CASSLLAGGLTNEKLFF. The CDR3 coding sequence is TGTGCCAGCAGTTTATTGGCCGGGGGGCTGACTAATGAAAAACTGTTTTTT.

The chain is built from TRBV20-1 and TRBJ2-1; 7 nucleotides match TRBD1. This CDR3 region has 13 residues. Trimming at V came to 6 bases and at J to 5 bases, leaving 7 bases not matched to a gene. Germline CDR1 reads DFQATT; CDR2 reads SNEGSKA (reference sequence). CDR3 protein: CSAPRDSNNEQFF. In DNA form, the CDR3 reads TGCAGTGCCCCACGGGACAGCAACAATGAGCAGTTCTTC.

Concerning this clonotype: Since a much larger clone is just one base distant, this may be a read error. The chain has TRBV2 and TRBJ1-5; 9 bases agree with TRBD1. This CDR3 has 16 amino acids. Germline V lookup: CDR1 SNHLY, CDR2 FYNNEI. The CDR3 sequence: CTSSDLTGGFGQPQHF. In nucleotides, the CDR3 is TGTACCAGCAGTGATTTGACAGGGGGTTTTGGTCAGCCCCAGCATTTT. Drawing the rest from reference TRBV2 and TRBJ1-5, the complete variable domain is EPEVTQTPSHQVTQMGQEVILRCVPISNHLYFYWYRQILGQKVEFLVSFYNNEISEKSEIFDDQFSVERPDGSNFTLKIRSTKLEDSAMYFCTSSDLTGGFGQPQHFGDGTRLSIL.

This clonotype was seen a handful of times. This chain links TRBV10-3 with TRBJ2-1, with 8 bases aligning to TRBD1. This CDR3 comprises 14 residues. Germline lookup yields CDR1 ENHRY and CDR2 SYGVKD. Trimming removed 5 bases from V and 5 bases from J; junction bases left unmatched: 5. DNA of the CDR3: TGTGCCATCAGTAGGACAGGGTTTAACAATGAGCAGTTCTTC. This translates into CAISRTGFNNEQFF.

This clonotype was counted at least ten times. CDR3 sequence: CASSWTDQETQYF. CDR3 coding DNA: TGTGCCAGCAGCTGGACTGACCAAGAGACCCAGTACTTC. The chain couples TRBV7-6 to TRBJ2-5, with D possibly TRBD2 on 5 matching bases. The CDR3 sequence is 13 residues long. The V end was cut by 4 bases, the J end by 0 bases, with 6 bases between. Per germline, CDR1 SGHVS and CDR2 FNYEAQ.

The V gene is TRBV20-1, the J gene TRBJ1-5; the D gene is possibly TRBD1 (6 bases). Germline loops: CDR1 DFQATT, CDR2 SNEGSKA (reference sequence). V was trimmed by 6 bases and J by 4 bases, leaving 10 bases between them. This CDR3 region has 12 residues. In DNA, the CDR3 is TGCAGTGCGTCGGACAGAAATCAGCCCCAGCATTTT. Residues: CSASDRNQPQHF.

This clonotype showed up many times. The CDR3 DNA reads TGTGCCAGCAGCTTAGGACAGGGGAACTATGGCTACACCTTC. It yields the protein CASSLGQGNYGYTF. The chain has TRBV7-2 and TRBJ1-2, with TRBD1 matching over 8 bases. J was trimmed by 2 bases and V by 1 base; bases with no gene match: 0. In germline, CDR1 is SGHTA, CDR2 FQGNSA. This CDR3 contains 14 residues.

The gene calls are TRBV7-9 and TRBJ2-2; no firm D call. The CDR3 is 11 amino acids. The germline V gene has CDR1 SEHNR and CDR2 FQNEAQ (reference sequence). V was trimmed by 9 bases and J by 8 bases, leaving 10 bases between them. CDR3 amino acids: CARSYTGELFF. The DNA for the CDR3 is TGTGCCAGGAGTTATACAGGGGAGCTGTTTTTT.

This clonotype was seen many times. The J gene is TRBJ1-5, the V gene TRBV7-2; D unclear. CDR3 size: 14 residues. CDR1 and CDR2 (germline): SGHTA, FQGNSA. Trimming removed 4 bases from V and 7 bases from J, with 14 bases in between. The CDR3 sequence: CASSSRGGAQPQHF. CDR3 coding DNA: TGTGCCAGCAGCTCACGGGGAGGTGCACAGCCCCAGCATTTT.

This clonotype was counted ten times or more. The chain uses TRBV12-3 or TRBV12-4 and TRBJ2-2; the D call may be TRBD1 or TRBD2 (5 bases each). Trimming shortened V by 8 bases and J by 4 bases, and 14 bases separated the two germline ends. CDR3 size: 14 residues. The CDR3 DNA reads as TGTGCCAGCCTCGTCGGGGCTTCCACCGGGGAGCTGTTTTTT. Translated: CASLVGASTGELFF.

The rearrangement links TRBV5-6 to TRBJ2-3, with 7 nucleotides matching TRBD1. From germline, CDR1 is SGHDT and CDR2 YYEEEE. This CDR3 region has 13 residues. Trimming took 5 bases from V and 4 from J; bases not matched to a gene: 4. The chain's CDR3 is CASRQGSADTQYF. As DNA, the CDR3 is TGTGCCAGCAGACAGGGGAGCGCAGATACGCAGTATTTT.

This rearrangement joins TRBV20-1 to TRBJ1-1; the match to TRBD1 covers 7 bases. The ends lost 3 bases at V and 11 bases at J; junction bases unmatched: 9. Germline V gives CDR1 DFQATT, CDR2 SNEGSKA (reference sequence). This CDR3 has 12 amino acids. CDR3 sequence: CSASQGGPQAFF. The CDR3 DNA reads TGCAGTGCTAGTCAGGGGGGGCCGCAGGCTTTCTTT.